Given below is one TCR beta chain in context. Its antigen is unidentified. The sample belongs to a study of graft-versus-host responses after intestinal transplantation. Background on the study: Isolated intestinal, liver-intestinal, or multivisceral transplants were what recipients had. Study-level findings and limits: GvH clonotypes were identified within recipient marrow, with a subset emerging first in ileum or blood. High graft-versus-host to host-versus-graft clonal ratios were found in allografts of patients who had graft-donor T cell macrochimerism. Maximum circulating GvH clone levels tracked with early post-transplant HvG decreases.

Some clones are missing from TCRdb's copy, which holds only in-frame ones; the method was immunoSEQ multiplex PCR. The sample lists about 130,000 clones; 90% to 95% were seen once. The material was unstimulated CD4+ T cells sorted from spleen or lymph node cells, obtained before intestinal transplant. This TCR derives from a human donor who received an intestinal transplant.

The CDR3 region is CASSYLEGQYEQYF. In DNA form, the CDR3 reads TGTGCCAGCAGCTACCTAGAGGGCCAGTACGAGCAGTACTTC. V usage is TRBV2 and J usage is TRBJ2-7, with D maybe TRBD2 (5 bases). Germline V gene data show CDR1 as SNHLY and CDR2 as FYNNEI. With 6 bases removed from V and 4 bases from J, the gap between germline ends came to 16 bases. The CDR3 covers 14 residues.